The T cell receptor beta chain described here comes from a study of blood T cell repertoires in COVID-19. Study-level background: Material from acute and convalescent COVID-19 was sourced from the United States, Italy and Spain. T cells, B-cell-depleted T cells, or PBMCs supplied cDNA or gDNA.

V was clipped by 8 bases and J by 0 bases, with 11 bases between them. This CDR3 is built from 15 residues. Germline V gives CDR1 LNHDA, CDR2 SQIVND (reference sequence). Method: immunoSEQ multiplex PCR; TCRdb's copy keeps in-frame clones and lacks some. The data contain approximately 270,000 clones, 80% to 90% of them singletons. The receptor was isolated from a woman aged 30 to 39 who had recovered from COVID-19. Sequencing input: PBMCs or T cells enriched from blood (not recorded which). This chain uses TRBV19 with TRBJ1-6; D not certain. In DNA form, the CDR3 reads TGTGCCAGTCGCCTCCGGGACTCCTATAATTCACCCCTCCACTTT. Translated: CASRLRDSYNSPLHF.